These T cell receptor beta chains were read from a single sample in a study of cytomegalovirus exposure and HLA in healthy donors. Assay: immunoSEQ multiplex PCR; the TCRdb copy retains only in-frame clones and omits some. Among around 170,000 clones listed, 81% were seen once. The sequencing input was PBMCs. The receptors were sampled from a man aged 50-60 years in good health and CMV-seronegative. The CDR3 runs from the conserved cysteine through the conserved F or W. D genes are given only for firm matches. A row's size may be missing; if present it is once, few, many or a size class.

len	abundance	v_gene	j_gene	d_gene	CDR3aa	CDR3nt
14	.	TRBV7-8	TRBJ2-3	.	CASSHGHPTDTQYF	TGTGCCAGCAGCCACGGACACCCCACAGATACGCAGTATTTT
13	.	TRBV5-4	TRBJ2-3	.	CASRQDNTDTQYF	TGTGCCAGCAGACAGGATAACACAGATACGCAGTATTTT
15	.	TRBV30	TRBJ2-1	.	CAWSPGQSSYNEQFF	TGTGCCTGGAGTCCCGGACAGAGCTCCTACAATGAGCAGTTCTTC
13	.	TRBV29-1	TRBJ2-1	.	CSVVRSGYNEQFF	TGCAGCGTTGTCCGGTCCGGTTACAATGAGCAGTTCTTC
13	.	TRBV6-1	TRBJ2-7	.	CASRETGSYEQYF	TGTGCCAGCAGGGAAACAGGGTCCTACGAGCAGTACTTC
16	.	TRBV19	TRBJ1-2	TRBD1	CASRPGTGGGGYGYTF	TGTGCCAGTAGACCCGGGACAGGGGGTGGCGGCTATGGCTACACCTTC
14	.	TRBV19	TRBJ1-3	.	CASSIAVMGNTIYF	TGTGCCAGTAGTATAGCAGTGATGGGAAACACCATATATTTT
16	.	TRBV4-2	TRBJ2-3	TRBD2	CASSQDPAGVKDTQYF	TGTGCCAGCAGCCAAGACCCAGCGGGGGTTAAAGATACGCAGTATTTT
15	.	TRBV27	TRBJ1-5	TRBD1	CASSFVGQGYQPQHF	TGTGCCAGCAGTTTCGTGGGACAGGGTTACCAGCCCCAGCATTTT
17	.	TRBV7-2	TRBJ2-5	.	CASSLGLRDTNQETQYF	TGTGCCAGCAGCTTGGGCCTGAGGGACACCAACCAAGAGACCCAGTACTTC
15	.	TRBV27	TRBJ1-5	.	CASSPRRDYNQPQHF	TGTGCCAGCAGTCCACGCCGGGACTACAATCAGCCCCAGCATTTT
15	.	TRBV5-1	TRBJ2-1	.	CASSLGGGYYNEQFF	TGCGCCAGCAGCTTGGGAGGGGGATACTACAATGAGCAGTTCTTC
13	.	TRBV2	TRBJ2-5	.	CASSDWEEETQYF	TGTGCCAGCAGTGACTGGGAGGAGGAGACCCAGTACTTC
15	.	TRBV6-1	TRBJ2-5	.	CASSVSAGFGETQYF	TGTGCCAGCAGTGTCTCTGCCGGGTTCGGAGAGACCCAGTACTTC
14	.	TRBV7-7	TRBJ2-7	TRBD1	CASSHRDRPYEQYF	TGTGCTAGCAGCCACCGGGACAGGCCCTACGAGCAGTACTTC
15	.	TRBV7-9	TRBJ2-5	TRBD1	CASSLVTGARETQYF	TGTGCCAGCAGCTTGGTGACAGGGGCAAGGGAGACCCAGTACTTC
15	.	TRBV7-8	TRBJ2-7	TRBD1	CASSIMTGKTYEQYF	TGTGCCAGCAGCATTATGACAGGGAAAACCTACGAGCAGTACTTC
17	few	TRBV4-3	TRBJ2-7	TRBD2	CASSHSTLAGDLYEQYF	TGCGCCAGCAGCCACTCTACACTAGCGGGGGACCTCTACGAGCAGTACTTC
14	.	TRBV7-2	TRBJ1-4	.	CASSLAPGQEKLFF	TGTGCCAGCAGCCTGGCGCCGGGTCAAGAAAAACTGTTTTTT
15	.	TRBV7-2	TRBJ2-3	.	CASGPQTGRTDTQYF	TGTGCCAGCGGGCCTCAGACAGGGAGGACAGATACGCAGTATTTT
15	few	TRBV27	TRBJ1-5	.	CASRAEWSSNQPQHF	TGTGCCAGCAGGGCCGAATGGAGTAGCAATCAGCCCCAGCATTTT
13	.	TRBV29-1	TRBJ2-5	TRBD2	CSVVAGGKETQYF	TGCAGCGTTGTAGCGGGGGGGAAAGAGACCCAGTACTTC
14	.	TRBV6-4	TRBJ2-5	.	CASSRVYSGETQYF	TGTGCCAGCAGTCGCGTTTACAGCGGAGAGACCCAGTACTTC
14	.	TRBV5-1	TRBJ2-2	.	CASSLRGSTGELFF	TGCGCCAGCAGCTTGAGGGGGTCCACCGGGGAGCTGTTTTTT
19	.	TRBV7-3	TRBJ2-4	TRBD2	CASSPRGLAGDLAKNIQYF	TGTGCCAGCAGCCCGCGGGGACTAGCGGGGGACCTAGCCAAAAACATTCAGTACTTC
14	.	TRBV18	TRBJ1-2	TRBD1	CASSPPVDRDGYTF	TGTGCCAGCTCACCACCGGTCGACAGGGATGGCTACACCTTC
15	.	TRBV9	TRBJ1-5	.	CASSEQGNSNQPQHF	TGTGCCAGCAGCGAACAGGGTAATAGCAATCAGCCCCAGCATTTT
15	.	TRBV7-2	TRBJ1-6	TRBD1	CASSLVRDRASPLHF	TGTGCCAGCAGCTTAGTCCGGGACAGGGCTTCACCCCTCCACTTT
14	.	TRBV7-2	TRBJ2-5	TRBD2	CASSFERGRETQYF	TGTGCCAGCAGCTTTGAGCGGGGGAGGGAGACCCAGTACTTC
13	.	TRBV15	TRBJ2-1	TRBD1	CATSRDLGQGQFF	TGTGCCACCAGCAGAGATCTTGGACAGGGTCAGTTCTTC
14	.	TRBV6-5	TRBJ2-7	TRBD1	CASSTRTGTYEQYF	TGTGCCAGCAGTACCAGGACAGGTACCTACGAGCAGTACTTC
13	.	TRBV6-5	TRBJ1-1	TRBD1	CASTGTGGSEAFF	TGTGCCAGCACCGGGACAGGGGGCTCTGAAGCTTTCTTT
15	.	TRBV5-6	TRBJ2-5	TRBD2	CASRPGLAGSETQYF	TGTGCCAGCAGACCAGGACTAGCGGGGTCAGAGACCCAGTACTTC